This T cell receptor beta chain was sequenced during a study of lymphopenia after photon versus proton radiotherapy. Concerning this clone itself: The antigen is undetermined.

This CDR3 region has 12 residues. Germline CDR1 MDHEN, CDR2 SYDVKM. The germline V and J ends were trimmed by 5 bases and 6 bases, with 11 bases remaining between them. Method: immunoSEQ multiplex PCR; TCRdb's copy keeps in-frame clones and lacks some. The repertoire holds over 40,000 clones, with 92% as singletons. Broader study findings: Under photons, naive T cells and diversity fell while effector/memory populations rose. Survival link was tested only in deceased patients; proton benefit remains a possibility.

The chain combines TRBV28 with TRBJ2-7, with D possibly TRBD1 on 6 matching bases. This specimen consisted of peripheral blood, obtained from a patient treated with photon-based radiotherapy. The sequence was collected from a woman aged 40 to 50 with cholangiocarcinoma. For the CDR3, the DNA is TGTGCCAGCAGTATGACAGGCGGCGAGCAGTACTTC. Translation gives CASSMTGGEQYF.